This T cell receptor (beta chain) was recorded in a study of cytomegalovirus exposure and HLA in healthy donors (dated by TCRdb to between 2016 and 2019). In the study overall: In an earlier analysis of roughly 590 of the donors, under 300 Gb of sequence data and 120 million or so unique TCR beta sequences from 180 million or so T cells were reported. Typing coverage varied by locus: roughly 629-630 donors for A, B, C, DRB1 and DQB1; more than 500 for DQA1; 600 to 610 for DPA1; approximately 490 for DPB1. An earlier analysis of nearly 600 of the donors applied high-throughput TCR beta sequencing to assess whether each TCR beta V gene segment acted as functional or pseudogenic. A later genetic analysis used genome-wide SNP genotypes for about 55% of the 666 donors, treating that subset as a discovery cohort. The later analysis used no new phenotypic data to find candidate immune exposures, relying instead on TCR beta sequences and their occurrence across donors. Among a few hundred genotyped donors of the cohort, an average of approximately 250,000 unique TCR beta nucleotide sequences were sequenced per donor, around 18% of them non-productive. Class I and class II HLA loci were covered by the typing at four-digit resolution. High-throughput TCR immunosequencing, statistical association of individual TCRs with disease status, and machine learning were combined to predict cytomegalovirus infection status. About five DR-DQ haplotypes were handled as single units for association and clustering because linkage in the cohort was strong. The aim of the study was to test whether cataloging public T cell receptors could identify signatures of past pathogen exposure. About 280 gigabases of sequencing data and 75 million to 85 million unique TCR sequences made up an early release that covered fewer than 650 HLA-typed donors. A later analysis re-analyzed previously published TCR beta repertoires from approximately 670 donors and added high-resolution HLA genotyping to study TCR occurrence patterns. The T cell repertoires of around 670 subjects were profiled by immunosequencing and related to cytomegalovirus serostatus. Along with the roughly 700-subject first cohort, a separate validation cohort of over a hundred different subjects was used. All discovery cohort repertoires had been generated on a single sequencing platform. Donor age, sex, ethnicity and CMV serostatus were compiled together with the repertoire data. The genetic ancestry cluster associated with self-reported Caucasian donors included roughly four fifths of the roughly 390 genotyped donors.

Measured from the cysteine to the phenylalanine, the CDR3 is 14 residues long. CDR3 DNA only is kept here, 42 bases in frame from base 1. CDR1 SSHAT and CDR2 FNYEAQ are derived from the germline V gene (reference sequence). About this clone itself: Its target antigen remains unknown. The junction departs from the called germline gene at one end, perhaps through a read error.

The cohort consisted of hundreds of healthy bone marrow donors. At the time of sampling, every cohort member was nominally healthy, though immune exposures that went unrecorded were likely present. The donor tested CMV seropositive, placing the donor among the 289 seropositive members of the cohort. Each donor provided a peripheral blood sample, and peripheral blood mononuclear cells were used for TCR beta sequencing. Genomic DNA extraction from the blood cell samples was performed with the Qiagen DNeasy Blood Extraction Kit. The study at large found these results: In a later analysis, the rate of TCR association differed among HLA loci, with DRB1 alleles having the most associated TCRs and HLA-C alleles having the fewest. The classifier was reported to diagnose cytomegalovirus status with high specificity and sensitivity in both the original and validation cohorts. Strong co-occurrence of HLA alleles, especially DR and DQ, made assigning TCR associations to individual alleles difficult. Because the 87-base-pair reads could not distinguish some IMGT-functional V segments, including TRBV6-2 and TRBV6-3, those segments were excluded. In vitro tests confirmed that a few of the cytomegalovirus-associated TCR beta chains recognize cytomegalovirus antigens. Correlated functional status among segregating V segments might be attributable to linkage disequilibrium, but an unknown experimental factor could not be ruled out. A further reported finding was that TCR beta sequences accurately predicted the HLA-A and HLA-B alleles for most subjects in the first cohort. A total of around 150 TCR beta chains were listed by the study as associated with cytomegalovirus. A later analysis found that HLA-associated TCR beta chains were more clonally expanded and had lower generation probabilities than equally common non-associated chains. Most TCR sequences were observed very rarely across donors, whereas some public TCRs were present in many individuals. Because counts were too low, more than 15 rarely observed V segments, including chromosome 9 orphons, were excluded from the earlier analysis of around 640 of the donors. According to a later analysis, most CMV-associated TCR beta chains appeared to be HLA-restricted, and the HLA associations seemed to be driven largely by CMV exposure. In a later genetic analysis, fewer N-insertions in productive TCRs were reported among donors in an Asian-associated ancestry cluster than the approximately 670-donor mean. CMV serostatus was the only immune exposure information available for the cohort. A cluster of highly shared sequence variants was judged likely to be a technical artifact of the sequencing pipeline. The cohort was sequenced for TCR beta chains only, and without alpha or paired-chain data the features that could be detected were limited. In a later analysis, some 18,000 TCR beta sequences were associated with specific HLA alleles at a false discovery rate of 0.05. A later genetic analysis associated a missense DCLRE1C variant with V-gene and J-gene trimming of TCR beta chains, and an independent cohort replicated the association. Because HLA typing was missing for some donors at each locus, association tests included only the typed subset. In a later analysis, several top co-occurrence clusters were reported to appear linked to parvovirus B19, influenza, CMV and Epstein-Barr virus. In an earlier analysis of some 500 of the donors, most TCR beta V segments appeared in productive rearrangements about 87% or about 30% of the time, broadly matching IMGT annotations. The authors suggested that the approach could potentially be generalized to other disease states and immunological phenotypes. The presence/absence analyses assumed that sequencing depth was roughly uniform across donors, and that assumption may not be true.

Libraries were made using the immunoSEQ multiplex PCR assay. A mixture of 60 forward primers for TCR Vbeta segments and 13 reverse primers for TCR Jbeta segments was used in the multiplex PCR. A multiplex PCR assay on genomic DNA amplified the CDR3 region of rearranged TCR beta genes. The Illumina HiSeq System was used to sequence the amplified TCR beta libraries as 87-base-pair reads. Per the source publication's procedure: Across the roughly 700 repertoires, a later analysis counted tens of millions of unique TCR beta chains, around 11 million of which were shared by at least two donors. Raw reads were error-corrected and collapsed into unique sequences with a nearest-neighbor algorithm that merged closely related sequences to remove PCR and sequencing errors. To assign V, D and J gene segments, CDR3 sequences were aligned to IMGT reference sequences. For a sequence to be retained, at least a six-nucleotide match to both a V gene segment and a J gene segment was required. A rearrangement was called productive if the CDR3 had no stop codons and remained in frame with V and J, and every other rearrangement was called non-productive. CDR3 was defined according to IMGT convention as the region running from the second conserved V-encoded cysteine to the conserved J-encoded phenylalanine. In an earlier analysis of more than 550 of the donors, sequences lacking an unambiguous match to a single V gene segment were excluded. In an earlier analysis of approximately 560 of the donors, a V segment was called functional when productive rearrangements were above 56.7%, and segregating when the standard deviation between donors exceeded 5%. To diagnose cytomegalovirus status from the catalog of TCR beta chain sequences, a statistical classification framework was built. In a later analysis, TCR nucleotide sequences were compared against IMGT/GENE-DB human TR gene sequences so that V and J genes could be assigned. A later analysis assigned CDR3 sequences and most-parsimonious VDJ recombination scenarios with the TCRdist pipeline. In a later analysis, each TCR beta chain was defined by its CDR3 amino acid sequence together with its V-gene family, and reads lacking a unique V-gene family were excluded. In a later analysis, around 600 highly shared, low-generation-probability nucleotide sequences were removed to address suspected cross-contamination and a sequencing artifact. A later analysis calculated a clonal expansion index for each public chain from normalized within-repertoire ranks of inferred template counts. Generation probabilities in a later analysis came from a VDJ recombination model fitted to out-of-frame rearrangements, and those results were checked against IGoR. Hypergeometric tests were used in a later analysis to score TCR-TCR, TCR-HLA and TCR-CMV co-occurrence, with a repertoire-size bias correction applied to the TCR pairs. A later analysis estimated false discovery rates by permuting HLA or CMV assignments 20 times. In a later analysis, co-occurring TCRs were grouped using DBSCAN, with TCRdist sequence similarity added in when clustering inside HLA-allele-positive subsets. Co-occurrence clustering excluded repertoires with fewer than 30,000 or more than 120,000 public chains, plus five with anomalous nucleotide sharing. The source is immuneACCESS, and TCRdb retained only in-frame sequences with V and J called. Part of the clones is not carried over; for the studies checked, unresolved V genes explain less than half of this, and the remainder is unexplained. That table gives V, J and clone size, and the DNA gave D and trimming. The sample contains fewer than 150,000 clones, about four fifths of them found a single time. The top ten constitute around 4.3% of the sample.

The sequence is built from TRBV7-7 and TRBJ2-1; matching of 5 bases hints at TRBD1 as the D gene. The sequenced sample consisted of PBMCs. The source of this sequence is a man between 40 and 49 years old in good health and CMV-seropositive. The CDR3 protein: CASSQGAFVNEQFF. The DNA sequence is given as TGTGCTAGCAGCCAAGGGGCTTTCGTAAATGAGCAGTTCTTC.